The present T cell receptor (beta chain) was sequenced within a study of blood T cells in healthy people across ages. Study conclusions and caveats: Higher diversity and more naive CD4+ cells were features of long-lived donors, compared to aged donors.

A sample-barcoded 5' primer and a J-beta primer mix were used in a second PCR of roughly 7 to 11 cycles. Every single cDNA molecule received a tag from a template-switch adaptor with 12 random nucleotides. MiXCR, run by TCRdb on the 5' RACE reads, gives a single entry per CDR3 protein. The table lists 800,000 to 1,300,000 distinct CDR3 sequences, 25% of them singletons. The V end was cut by 3 bases, the J end by 3 bases, with 12 bases between. The CDR3 extends over 14 amino acids. CDR1 is MGHRA and CDR2 is YSYEKL in the germline V gene. On this clonotype itself: The antigen is not known.

In addition, the sample was reused for a study of T cells of mothers and their children. As reported in that work: It was through the M1S primer of the second PCR that sample barcodes and 2-4 random nucleotides were added. Unrelated mother-child pairs always had slightly, but never significantly, lower normalized overlap than related pairs.

The sequenced sample consisted of blood. The TCR sequence derives from a girl aged 2 to 9 in good health. The chain employs TRBV4-1 and TRBJ2-7; D may correspond to TRBD1 or TRBD2 (5 bases each). The chain's CDR3 is CASSHRQGVYEQYF. CDR3 coding DNA: TGCGCCAGCAGCCACAGGCAGGGAGTCTACGAGCAGTACTTC.